Listed here are 8 T cell receptor beta chains from one sample, sequenced in a study of cytomegalovirus exposure and HLA in healthy donors. PCR involved 60 Vbeta and 13 Jbeta primers. Some clones are missing from TCRdb's copy, which holds only in-frame ones; the method was immunoSEQ multiplex PCR. The table includes about 72,000 clones, almost 85% detected once. The sequencing input was PBMCs. Every receptor here comes from a man aged 18 to 30 in good health and CMV-seronegative.

The CDR3 sequence is CASSFPRVGGELFF. The DNA of the CDR3 is TGCGCCAGCAGCTTCCCGCGGGTAGGCGGGGAGCTGTTTTTT. The chain has TRBV5-1 and TRBJ2-2; possibly TRBD2 for D (5 bases). V was trimmed by 2 bases and J by 7 bases, leaving 12 bases between them. The CDR3 extends over 14 amino acids. Germline assignment: CDR1 SGHRS and CDR2 YFSETQ.

The rearrangement links TRBV6-5 to TRBJ1-2, with 8 bases that match TRBD1. There are 13 residues in the CDR3. The V segment lost 4 bases and the J segment 5 bases; nucleotides outside the gene matches: 3. In germline, CDR1 is MNHEY, CDR2 SVGAGI. The CDR3 sequence is CASSLTGGYGYTF. The CDR3 DNA is TGTGCCAGCAGTTTAACAGGGGGTTATGGCTACACCTTC.

The CDR3 reads CATSGDLASGNTIYF. CDR3 in DNA: TGTGCCACCAGCGGGGACTTAGCCTCTGGAAACACCATATATTTT. V usage is TRBV15 and J usage is TRBJ1-3; D is perhaps TRBD1 (5 bases). Germline-derived CDR1 and CDR2 are LNHNV and YYDKDF (reference sequence). The CDR3 covers 15 residues. Trimming removed 5 bases at V and 0 bases at J, with 11 bases between.

The J gene is TRBJ2-7, the V gene TRBV9, with unresolved D. Germline V CDR1 and CDR2: SGDLS, YYNGEE. Trimming took 0 bases from V and 2 from J, leaving 9 bases between them. This CDR3 contains 14 residues. CDR3 bases: TGTGCCAGCAGCGTAGCCCCGGGTACCTACGAGCAGTACTTC. It translates to CASSVAPGTYEQYF.

The chain joins TRBV30 to TRBJ2-5, with TRBD2 matching 7 bases. CDR3 length: 13 residues. Germline CDR1 reads GTSNPN; CDR2 reads SVGIG (reference sequence). V lost 0 bases, J lost 9 bases, and 7 bases stayed unmatched. In DNA, the CDR3 is TGTGCCTGGAGTGTAAGGGTTCGGGAGGCCCAGTACTTC. Its translation is CAWSVRVREAQYF.

The CDR3: CASSYSRGIANQPQHF. The DNA of the CDR3 is TGTGCCAGCAGTTACTCGAGGGGGATTGCAAATCAGCCCCAGCATTTT. The rearrangement links TRBV6-5 to TRBJ1-5; tentatively, D is TRBD1 (6 bases). Germline CDR1 reads MNHEY; CDR2 reads SVGAGI. The CDR3 sequence is 16 residues long. V gave up 0 bases and J gave up 4 bases, with 13 bases separating them.

The genes are TRBV5-4 and TRBJ2-2; 10 bases are a match to TRBD1. Unmatched junction bases numbered 9, after V lost 4 bases and J lost 6 bases. This CDR3 has 16 residues. The germline gives CDR1 SGHNT, CDR2 YYREEE (reference sequence). The CDR3: CASSTTGGASPGELFF. The CDR3 nucleotides are TGTGCCAGCAGCACGACAGGGGGCGCATCCCCCGGGGAGCTGTTTTTT.

The chain has TRBV4-2 and TRBJ2-1; D perhaps matches TRBD1 (5 bases). Germline V lookup: CDR1 LGHNA, CDR2 YNFKEQ. This CDR3 spans 17 amino acids. Trimming left V 1 base short and J 7 bases short, with 20 bases between. CDR3 sequence (DNA): TGTGCCAGCAGCCAAGGCCGACAGTCCCGTGGTGTGAATGAGCAGTTCTTC. Its protein product is CASSQGRQSRGVNEQFF.